This entry is about one T cell receptor (beta chain). It has no known antigen specificity. Sequenced on an Illumina HiSeq 2000. 5'RACE template switching, by which a universal primer site and unique molecular identifiers were added, was used to make TCR beta cDNA libraries. Priming for cDNA synthesis came from the TCR beta constant segment, and two successive PCR amplification steps followed. Per the original workflow: MIGEC was used to demultiplex reads and group reads by UMI, and MiTCR was used to assemble and quantify clonotypes. Only TCR cDNA sequences supported by at least two reads were kept to exclude erroneous sequences. The tcR package was used for downstream repertoire analysis, and clonotypes were matched between fractions using CDR3 nucleotide sequence together with V segment. Antigen specificity was annotated against VDJdb with VDJmatch, allowing one amino acid substitution in CDR3. Once TCRdb had reprocessed the reads, it stored one entry per CDR3 protein sequence and supplied no DNA. TCRdb assigned the V and J calls; the authors' analysis was not used. The sample's records list 400,000 to 450,000 distinct CDR3 sequences. The ten biggest clones cover approximately 6.8% of the sample.

HCMV serostatus was determined by detecting HCMV-specific IgG in serum with a commercial ELISA kit. Peripheral blood mononuclear cells were isolated from blood by Ficoll density gradient centrifugation. The data belong to a study of T cells expressing NK-cell markers (dated by TCRdb to about 2020). About the study as a whole: TCR beta-chain repertoires were profiled in sorted CD3+CD56+NKG2C+, CD3+CD56+NKG2C- and CD3+CD56-NKG2C+ T-cell subsets from several donors. Among the eight sequenced donors, only one was HCMV-seronegative, while the other seven were HCMV-seropositive. The eight sequenced donors were randomly selected healthy volunteers, three men and five women. The libraries were sequenced on Illumina HiSeq 2000/2500, MiSeq or NextSeq, producing 2 x 150 bp reads.

Here is what the overall study found, with its caveats: Those dominant clonotypes were again the most abundant among CD3+CD56-NKG2C+ cells in a few donors, at 28.3-60.1%. Whether the expanded NKG2C-expressing T cell clones were specific for HCMV antigens remained unclear. For 5 or 6 donors, the dominant CD3+CD56+NKG2C+ clonotypes were among the top 10 CD8+ clonotypes and accounted for about 1.0-8% of CD8+ T cells.

The CDR3, from cysteine to phenylalanine, totals 14 residues. DNA for this receptor is not on file. The germline V gene yields SGHRS for CDR1 and YFSETQ for CDR2. The clonotype was recovered from a woman aged 18 to 75 in good health. The sample comprised blood T cells: a sorted CD56 or NKG2C T cell subset, CD4+ or CD8+ T cells, or bulk PBMC T cells (not recorded which). The rearranged chain carries TRBV5-1 and TRBJ2-5. The CDR3 is CASSPLGDEETQYF.